The rows below give T cell receptor beta chains drawn from one sample of a study of T cell repertoires in cytomegalovirus infection. TCRdb called the reads again in MiXCR, with one record for every CDR3 protein. This sample has about 570,000 distinct CDR3 sequences; under 45% occur once, and the top ten carry more than 40%. The antigens for these receptors are not known. The starting material was cultured PBMCs, obtained from culture after CMV antigen stimulation. The receptors stem from a human donor in good health (CMV status not recorded). Some clones in this sample may be carry-over from other donors' samples. CDR3s include the opening cysteine and the closing phenylalanine or tryptophan. Fields, in order: D gene, clone size, V gene, J gene, CDR3 protein, CDR3 DNA. A D gene is named only where the DNA matches it firmly. Not all rows give a size; the values are once, few, many and, for expanded clones, a class.

TRBD1,few,TRBV27,TRBJ1-5,CARLPFSDREMSSNQPQHF,TGTGCCAGGTTACCCTTTTCCGACAGGGAGATGAGTAGCAATCAGCCCCAGCATTTT
TRBD2,-,TRBV20-1,TRBJ2-3,CSARVSSGGPRQYF,TGCAGTGCTAGGGTGTCTAGCGGGGGGCCTCGGCAGTATTTT
-,-,TRBV6-1,TRBJ2-2,CASRHSSTGELFF,TGTGCCAGCAGACATAGCAGTACCGGGGAGCTGTTTTTT
-,few,TRBV4-1,TRBJ2-3,CASSQGTLRSADTQYF,TGCGCCAGCAGCCAAGGTACCTTAAGGTCCGCAGATACGCAGTATTTT
-,-,TRBV6-1,TRBJ2-7,CASSEYRTGLYEQYF,TGTGCCAGCAGTGAATATCGTACGGGATTATACGAGCAGTACTTC
TRBD2,few,TRBV7-4,TRBJ2-3,CASSLNGRIADTQYF,TGTGCCAGCAGCTTAAACGGGAGGATCGCAGATACGCAGTATTTT
TRBD1,-,TRBV29-1,TRBJ1-4,CSANEAGQGGEKLFF,TGCAGCGCCAACGAGGCGGGACAGGGTGGGGAAAAACTGTTTTTT
TRBD1,few,TRBV28,TRBJ1-5,CASIPKEDRRNQPQHF,TGTGCCAGCATCCCAAAGGAGGACAGGCGCAATCAGCCCCAGCATTTT
-,once,TRBV2,TRBJ2-1,CASTITYNEQFF,TGTGCCAGCACTATAACCTACAATGAGCAGTTCTTC
-,-,TRBV29-1,TRBJ2-5,CSALDSYQETQYF,TGCAGCGCCCTCGACAGTTACCAAGAGACCCAGTACTTC
-,few,TRBV7-2,TRBJ1-2,CASSPAGSNYGYTF,TGTGCCAGCAGCCCAGCTGGCAGTAACTATGGCTACACCTTC
-,few,TRBV7-6,TRBJ2-7,CASSLVKSGPINYEQYF,TGTGCCAGCAGCTTAGTCAAATCGGGACCCATAAACTACGAGCAGTACTTC
-,-,TRBV12-3/TRBV12-4,TRBJ2-1,CASRPGVSEQFF,TGTGCCAGCAGGCCCGGGGTGAGTGAGCAGTTCTTC
TRBD1,-,TRBV19,TRBJ1-5,CASIQTGGDQPQHF,TGTGCCAGTATCCAGACAGGGGGCGATCAGCCCCAGCATTTT
-,-,TRBV6-6,TRBJ2-7,CASRTSSGAGNEQYF,TGTGCCAGCAGGACCTCGTCGGGGGCTGGAAACGAGCAGTACTTC
-,-,TRBV20-1,TRBJ2-7,CSAGGQAPKGQYF,TGCAGTGCTGGGGGTCAGGCCCCAAAAGGGCAGTACTTC
-,-,TRBV12-3/TRBV12-4,TRBJ2-3,CASSSLDTDTQYF,TGTGCCAGCAGTTCCCTGGACACAGATACGCAGTATTTT
-,-,TRBV2,TRBJ1-4,CASNRVEEKLFF,TGTGCCAGCAACAGAGTGGAGGAAAAACTGTTTTTT
TRBD1,-,TRBV12-3/TRBV12-4,TRBJ1-1,CASTPGQGEAFF,TGTGCCAGCACCCCCGGACAGGGCGAAGCTTTCTTT
-,-,TRBV15,TRBJ2-1,CATSLNSPGTNEQFF,TGTGCCACCAGCCTGAACTCACCGGGGACCAATGAGCAGTTCTTC
-,few,TRBV6-6,TRBJ1-5,CASSYRAENQPQHF,TGTGCCAGCAGTTACAGGGCAGAGAATCAGCCCCAGCATTTT
-,-,TRBV20-1,TRBJ1-2,CSARDGSGLLGYSGYTF,TGCAGTGCTAGAGATGGGTCGGGACTGTTGGGGTATTCTGGCTACACCTTC
-,-,TRBV19,TRBJ2-1,CASSKEVIYNEQFF,TGTGCCAGTAGTAAGGAGGTGATTTACAATGAGCAGTTCTTC
-,few,TRBV12-3/TRBV12-4,TRBJ2-3,CASDSGGTQYF,TGTGCCAGCGATAGCGGCGGTACGCAGTATTTT
TRBD2,-,TRBV3-1,TRBJ2-2,CASSHSGRVTGELFF,TGTGCCAGCAGCCATAGCGGGAGAGTCACCGGGGAGCTGTTTTTT
TRBD2,few,TRBV12-3/TRBV12-4,TRBJ2-5,CATKRGAEQETQYF,TGTGCCACCAAGCGGGGAGCTGAACAAGAGACCCAGTACTTC
-,-,TRBV27,TRBJ2-1,CASSLYAMWGFSNEQFF,TGTGCCAGCAGTCTCTACGCGATGTGGGGCTTTAGCAATGAGCAGTTCTTC
TRBD1,-,TRBV7-2,TRBJ1-1,CASSFVTGDGAFF,TGTGCCAGCAGCTTCGTGACAGGGGACGGAGCTTTCTTT
-,few,TRBV7-2,TRBJ2-3,CASSFARGTDTQYF,TGTGCCAGCAGCTTCGCTAGAGGCACAGATACGCAGTATTTT
-,-,TRBV7-1,TRBJ2-1,CASSHPNNEQFF,TGTGCCAGCAGCCACCCCAACAATGAGCAGTTCTTC
-,-,TRBV4-3,TRBJ2-7,CASSQDSFVSEQYF,TGCGCCAGCAGCCAAGATAGTTTCGTGTCGGAGCAGTACTTC
-,-,TRBV20-1,TRBJ1-1,CSARDPNTEAFF,TGCAGTGCTAGAGACCCCAACACTGAAGCTTTCTTT
TRBD2,-,TRBV23-1,TRBJ2-7,CASSQSASGNYEQYF,TGCGCCAGCAGTCAATCGGCTAGCGGAAACTACGAGCAGTACTTC
-,-,TRBV7-2,TRBJ2-5,CASSLEAAETQYF,TGTGCCAGCAGCTTAGAGGCCGCAGAGACCCAGTACTTC
-,-,TRBV7-6,TRBJ2-1,CASSSVDGEQFF,TGTGCCAGCAGCTCCGTCGATGGTGAGCAGTTCTTC
-,-,TRBV20-1,TRBJ1-6,CSARERVRGYNSPLHF,TGCAGTGCTAGAGAGAGGGTGCGGGGCTATAATTCACCCCTCCACTTT
-,few,TRBV11-2,TRBJ2-1,CASSPRTRNEQFF,TGTGCCAGCAGCCCCCGGACGAGGAATGAGCAGTTCTTC
TRBD1,-,TRBV4-2,TRBJ2-1,CASSLPQGDEQFF,TGTGCCAGCAGCCTTCCGCAGGGGGATGAGCAGTTCTTC
TRBD2,-,TRBV20-1,TRBJ2-1,CSARPPLLPGGRGYNEQFF,TGCAGTGCTCGGCCACCATTACTCCCTGGGGGGAGGGGATACAATGAGCAGTTCTTC
-,-,TRBV18,TRBJ2-1,CASSPGVAVNNEQFF,TGTGCCAGCTCACCAGGAGTAGCGGTAAACAATGAGCAGTTCTTC
-,-,TRBV5-1,TRBJ2-2,CASSLSGSRGTGELFF,TGCGCCAGCAGCTTGTCCGGTAGTCGGGGGACCGGGGAGCTGTTTTTT
-,-,TRBV10-3,TRBJ2-2,CAIQLNTGELFF,TGTGCCATCCAATTGAACACCGGGGAGCTGTTTTTT
-,-,TRBV19,TRBJ1-2,CASSIQGHYGYTF,TGTGCCAGTAGTATCCAGGGGCACTATGGCTACACCTTC
TRBD2,few,TRBV6-5,TRBJ2-7,CASSYSIGLGLIYEQYF,TGTGCCAGCAGTTACTCGATTGGACTAGGTTTAATCTACGAGCAGTACTTC
-,-,TRBV29-1,TRBJ1-3,CSTDPGVAGNTIYF,TGCAGCACTGATCCTGGGGTAGCTGGAAACACCATATATTTT
-,few,TRBV7-8,TRBJ2-5,CASTLGQRFQETQYF,TGTGCCAGCACTTTAGGACAGAGATTCCAAGAGACCCAGTACTTC
TRBD1,-,TRBV20-1,TRBJ2-5,CSAGDRVGETQYF,TGCAGTGCCGGTGACAGGGTGGGAGAGACCCAGTACTTC
TRBD1,-,TRBV7-2,TRBJ2-3,CASSLAGDRGRGTDTQYF,TGTGCCAGCAGCTTAGCGGGGGACAGGGGTCGGGGCACAGATACGCAGTATTTT
TRBD1,few,TRBV11-2,TRBJ1-1,CASSLGRLFGQGDNTEAFF,TGTGCCAGCAGCTTAGGGCGGTTATTCGGACAGGGGGACAACACTGAAGCTTTCTTT
-,many,TRBV7-2,TRBJ1-2,CASSFVGLSYGYTF,TGTGCCAGCAGCTTTGTTGGCCTCTCTTATGGCTACACCTTC
-,-,TRBV24-1,TRBJ1-5,CATSDPDQPQHF,TGTGCCACCAGTGACCCTGATCAGCCCCAGCATTTT